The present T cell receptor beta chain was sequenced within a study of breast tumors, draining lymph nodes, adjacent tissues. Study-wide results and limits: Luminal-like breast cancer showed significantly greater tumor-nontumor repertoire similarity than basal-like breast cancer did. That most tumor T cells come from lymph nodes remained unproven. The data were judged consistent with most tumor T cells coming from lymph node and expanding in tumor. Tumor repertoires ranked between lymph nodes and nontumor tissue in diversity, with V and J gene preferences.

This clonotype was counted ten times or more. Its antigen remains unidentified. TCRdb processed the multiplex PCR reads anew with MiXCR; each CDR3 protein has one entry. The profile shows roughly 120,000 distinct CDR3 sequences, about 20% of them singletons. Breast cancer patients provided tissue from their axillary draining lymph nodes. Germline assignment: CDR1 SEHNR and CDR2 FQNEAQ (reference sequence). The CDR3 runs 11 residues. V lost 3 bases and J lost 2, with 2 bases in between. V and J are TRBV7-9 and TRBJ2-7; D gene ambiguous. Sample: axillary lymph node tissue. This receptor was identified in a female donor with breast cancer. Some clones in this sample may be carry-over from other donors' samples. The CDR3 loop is CASSFTYEQYF. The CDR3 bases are TGTGCCAGCAGCTTCACCTACGAGCAGTACTTC. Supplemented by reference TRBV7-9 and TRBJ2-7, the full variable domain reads DTGVSQNPRHKITKRGQNVTFRCDPISEHNRLYWYRQTLGQGPEFLTYFQNEAQLEKSRLLSDRFSAERPKGSFSTLEIQRTEQGDSAMYLCASSFTYEQYFGPGTRLTVT.